This paragraph reports one T cell receptor (beta chain). The sample comes from a study of TIL therapy for anti-PD-1-resistant metastatic lung cancer. About the research overall: Median tumor mutation burden was 1.5 mutations per megabase.

This CDR3 has 14 amino acids. With V trimmed by 6 bases and J by 4 bases, 10 bases remained unmatched. Germline V gives CDR1 SQVTM, CDR2 ANQGSEA. As to time point: pre-treatment sample, taken before nivolumab and TIL therapy. This was the immunoSEQ v3 assay. Profiling relied on immunoSEQ multiplex PCR, and the TCRdb table lists in-frame clones only, not all of them. The sample carries about 12,000 clones, 70% to 80% recorded once. This TCR derives from a person between 30 and 80 years old with non-small cell lung cancer. V is TRBV29-1 and J is TRBJ2-7; 9 bases agree with TRBD2. Sample: blood, taken at baseline. The CDR3 coding sequence is TGCAGCGTCTCTGGTAGCGGGAGTGTGTACGAGCAGTACTTC. Translating it yields CSVSGSGSVYEQYF.